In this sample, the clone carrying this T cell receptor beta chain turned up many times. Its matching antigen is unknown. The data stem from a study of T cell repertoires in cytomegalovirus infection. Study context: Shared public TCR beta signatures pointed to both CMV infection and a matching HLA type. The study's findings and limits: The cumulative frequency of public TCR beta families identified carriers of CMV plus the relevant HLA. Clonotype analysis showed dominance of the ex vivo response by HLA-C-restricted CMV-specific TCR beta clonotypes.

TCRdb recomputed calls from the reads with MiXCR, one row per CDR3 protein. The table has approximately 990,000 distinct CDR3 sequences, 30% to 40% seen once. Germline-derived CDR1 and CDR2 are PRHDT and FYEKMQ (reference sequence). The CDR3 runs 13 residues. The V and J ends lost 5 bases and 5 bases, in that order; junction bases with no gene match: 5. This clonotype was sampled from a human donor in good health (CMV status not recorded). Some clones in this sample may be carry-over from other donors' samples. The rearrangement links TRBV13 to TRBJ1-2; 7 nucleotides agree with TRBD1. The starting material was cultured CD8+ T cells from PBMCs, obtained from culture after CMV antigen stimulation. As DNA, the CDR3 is TGTGCCAGCAGCGCGACAGGGCTTTATGGCTACACCTTC. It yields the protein CASSATGLYGYTF.